This T cell receptor beta chain was documented in a study of pediatric ulcerative colitis. Regarding the study as a whole: Clonal expansions reduced rectal repertoire diversity in acute severe colitis.

The method was immunoSEQ multiplex PCR; TCRdb's version includes in-frame clones alone and lacks a portion of them. The repertoire holds roughly 54,000 clones, with 75% to 90% as singletons. With regard to this clone: What it binds is not known.

The blood sample was taken during the colonoscopy visit. Germline CDR1 is SGHNT and CDR2 is YYREEE (reference sequence). The J segment lost 9 bases and the V segment lost 3 bases, leaving 22 bases of the junction unmatched. The CDR3 contains 18 residues. The source material was blood. The chain has TRBV5-4 and TRBJ2-5; 8 bases agree with TRBD2. This TCR was recovered from a boy aged 5-17 years who was a control in a study of pediatric ulcerative colitis. CDR3 nucleotide sequence: TGTGCCAGCAGCTCGGGGAGAGTGGGACTAGGGGTCTATGTGGCCCAGTACTTC. This sequence encodes CASSSGRVGLGVYVAQYF.